This TCR beta chain was retrieved from a study of PD-1 blockade in classical Hodgkin lymphoma. As for the study in general: A 3 mg/kg intravenous dose of nivolumab was received by patients every 2 weeks. Study-wide points: Reports indicated that newly diagnosed patients had lower baseline TCR diversity than healthy donors did.

All the patients suffered relapse after autologous stem cell transplantation, and brentuximab vedotin exposure differed. Looked up from germline, CDR1 is LNHDA and CDR2 is SQIVND (reference sequence). Trimming cost V 6 bases and J 6 bases, with 10 bases left between them. The CDR3 sequence is 12 residues long. Clones were read by immunoSEQ multiplex PCR, and TCRdb kept only the in-frame ones, dropping some. The sample consists of approximately 12,000 clones, less than 80% of them appearing once. As for this clone: Antigen unknown.

This clonotype originated in a human donor with classical Hodgkin lymphoma. This specimen was peripheral blood mononuclear cells (PBMCs), taken at baseline. J is TRBJ2-3 and V is TRBV19; D gene unclear. The CDR3 spells CASSPLGDTQYF. CDR3 DNA: TGTGCCAGTAGCCCGTTGGGGGATACGCAGTATTTT.